A single sample is the source of the 13 T cell receptor beta chains below, sequenced in a study of cytomegalovirus exposure and HLA in healthy donors. PCR used 60 Vbeta primers and 13 Jbeta primers. TCRdb keeps only in-frame clones here, not all; method: immunoSEQ multiplex PCR. The table records approximately 140,000 clones, about three quarters of them present only once. The sample taken for sequencing was PBMCs. Every receptor here comes from a woman aged 40 to 50 in good health and CMV-seronegative.

This rearrangement joins TRBV5-1 to TRBJ1-1; D might be TRBD1 (6 bases). The germline gives CDR1 SGHRS, CDR2 YFSETQ. V lost 4 bases and J lost 4, with 17 bases in between. The CDR3 consists of 15 residues. The chain's CDR3 is CASSAWGRESTEAFF. CDR3 nucleotides: TGCGCCAGCAGCGCATGGGGGCGCGAGTCCACTGAAGCTTTCTTT.

The chain has TRBV11-1 and TRBJ1-3; D is unresolved. The germline V gene has CDR1 SGHAT and CDR2 FQDESV (reference sequence). Trimming removed 4 bases at V and 1 base at J, with 11 bases between. The CDR3 extends over 15 amino acids. The CDR3 DNA is TGTGCCAGCAGCTCGGGAGGTTGGTCTGGAAACACCATATATTTT. Translation: CASSSGGWSGNTIYF.

The chain links TRBV27 to TRBJ2-7; the D gene is possibly TRBD1 (6 bases). This CDR3 has 14 residues. Per the germline V gene, CDR1 is MNHEY and CDR2 is SMNVEV (reference sequence). V lost 7 bases, J lost 2 bases, and 15 bases lay in between. This CDR3 is CASTGQSNPYEQYF. CDR3 bases: TGTGCCAGCACCGGACAGAGCAATCCCTACGAGCAGTACTTC.

The V and J genes are TRBV7-6 and TRBJ2-5, with 13 positions matching TRBD2. Germline assignment: CDR1 SGHVS and CDR2 FNYEAQ. The CDR3 loop spans 16 amino acids. J lost 11 bases, V lost 3 bases, and 12 bases had no gene match. The CDR3 reads CASSLGTSGALGEQYF. CDR3 nucleotide sequence: TGTGCCAGCAGCTTGGGGACTAGCGGGGCCTTAGGGGAGCAGTACTTC.

The J gene is TRBJ1-5, the V gene TRBV7-8, with D perhaps TRBD1 (5 bases). With 1 base removed from V and 5 bases from J, the gap between germline ends came to 9 bases. Germline V gives CDR1 SGHVS, CDR2 FQNEAQ. This CDR3 contains 14 residues. CDR3 coding DNA: TGTGCCAGCAGCTTAGTAACAGGTGATCAGCCCCAGCATTTT. Amino acids: CASSLVTGDQPQHF.

This clone appeared a few times. The gene calls are TRBV7-2 and TRBJ2-2; 15 bases are shared with TRBD2. Trimming removed 5 bases from V and 7 bases from J; junction bases left unmatched: 8. In germline, CDR1 is SGHTA, CDR2 FQGNSA. CDR3 length: 17 residues. CDR3 region: CASSPGLAGGPGGELFF. DNA for the CDR3: TGTGCCAGCAGCCCCGGACTAGCGGGGGGGCCGGGCGGGGAGCTGTTTTTT.

V gene TRBV2 combines with J gene TRBJ2-7; a weak D match, TRBD1 (6 bases). The CDR3 extends over 15 amino acids. Germline lookup yields CDR1 SNHLY and CDR2 FYNNEI. Between the trimmed V and J ends, which lost 2 bases and 0 bases, there was a span of 11 bases. Written as DNA, the CDR3 is TGTGCCAGCAGTGAATGGACAGCCAGCTCCTACGAGCAGTACTTC. This gives the protein CASSEWTASSYEQYF.

The gene calls are TRBV27 and TRBJ2-7, with 7 bases aligning to TRBD2. There are 21 residues in the CDR3. Germline V CDR1 and CDR2: MNHEY, SMNVEV (reference sequence). Trimming cost V 2 bases and J 3 bases; bases outside gene matches: 25. In nucleotides, the CDR3 is TGTGCCAGCAGTTTACATGGACTGGGTCAGGACCGCGGGGGAGCGTACTACGAGCAGTACTTC. This encodes CASSLHGLGQDRGGAYYEQYF.

V is TRBV11-3 and J is TRBJ2-7, with 9 bases identical to TRBD2. The CDR3 consists of 15 residues. The trim removed 1 base at V and 2 bases at J, leaving 3 bases unmatched. Germline CDR1 SGHNT, CDR2 YENEEA. The DNA of the CDR3 is TGTGCCAGCAGCTTAGCTAGCGGGATTCCCTACGAGCAGTACTTC. Amino acid sequence: CASSLASGIPYEQYF.

This chain joins TRBV19 and TRBJ1-5; D gene unclear. The CDR3 is made up of 13 amino acids. V was clipped by 6 bases and J by 4 bases, with 10 bases between them. Per the germline V gene, CDR1 is LNHDA and CDR2 is SQIVND (reference sequence). CDR3 loop: CASSVDLNQPQHF. CDR3 nucleotide sequence: TGTGCCAGTAGCGTGGACTTAAATCAGCCCCAGCATTTT.

The table lists this clone with a count of one. The chain couples TRBV5-1 to TRBJ2-5, with TRBD2 matching over 12 bases. CDR1 SGHRS and CDR2 YFSETQ come from the germline V gene. The V gene end was trimmed by 5 bases and the J gene end by 5 bases; junction bases not matched to a gene: 4. The length of the CDR3 is 14 residues. CDR3 nucleotides: TGCGCCAGCAGGCCCGGGACTAGCGGGGAGACCCAGTACTTC. This codes for CASRPGTSGETQYF.

This chain links TRBV7-3 with TRBJ1-2; TRBD1 matches 11 bases. J gave up 14 bases and V 5 bases, and 16 bases lay outside the gene matches. The CDR3 runs 15 residues. Germline CDR1 and CDR2: SGHTA and FQGTGA. CDR3 DNA sequence: TGTGCCAGCAGCCTCGTGAGGGGACAGGGGGGACCGGTAACCTTC. Encoded protein: CASSLVRGQGGPVTF.

This clone rates as medium-sized (0.01 to 0.1%). V is TRBV18 and J is TRBJ2-7; 7 bases match TRBD1. This CDR3 is 13 amino acids long. Trimming took 6 bases from V and 6 from J; bases not matched to a gene: 8. The germline V gene encodes CDR1 KGHSH and CDR2 LQKENI. The CDR3 DNA reads TGTGCCAGCTCTCCGGCCCCAGGGGGCGAGCAGTACTTC. It yields the protein CASSPAPGGEQYF.